Below, 17 T cell receptor beta chains from the same sample are listed, as sequenced in a study of metastatic and nonmetastatic thyroid tumors. TCRdb called clones again from the PCR reads with MiXCR. Counted here are approximately 25,000 clones, approximately 22% occurring once; the ten biggest clones make up about a quarter. Prior to thyroid surgery, none of the patients had received any treatment. The sequencing input was blood. The source of these receptors is a male donor with papillary thyroid cancer or a benign thyroid nodule (not recorded which). Some clones in this sample may be carry-over from other donors' samples.

The rearrangement links TRBV4-2 to TRBJ2-2; D may be TRBD2 (5 bases). This CDR3 is built from 15 residues. CDR1 LGHNA and CDR2 YNFKEQ come from the germline V gene. The germline V and J ends were trimmed by 1 base and 4 bases, with 10 bases remaining between them. CDR3 sequence: CASSQGSAGTGELFF. The DNA for the CDR3 is TGTGCCAGCAGCCAAGGGTCCGCGGGCACCGGGGAGCTGTTTTTT.

This clone has only one observation. The chain links TRBV7-2 to TRBJ1-5; tentative D call: TRBD1 (6 bases). Germline CDR1 reads SGHTA; CDR2 reads FQGNSA. V was pared by 3 bases and J by 6 bases, with 15 bases between. The CDR3 length is 15 residues. CDR3 region: CASSLAGGTGQPQHF. CDR3 bases: TGTGCCAGCAGCTTGGCGGGGGGCACTGGTCAGCCCCAGCATTTT.

The chain combines TRBV20-1 with TRBJ2-3, with 8 bases lining up with TRBD2. This CDR3 has 14 amino acids. CDR1 and CDR2 from the germline V gene are DFQATT and SNEGSKA (reference sequence). Trimming at V came to 5 bases and at J to 1 base, leaving 5 bases not matched to a gene. The CDR3 region has the DNA TGCAGTGCTCCAAGCGGGAGTCGCACAGATACGCAGTATTTT. This encodes CSAPSGSRTDTQYF.

This clone was counted only a few times. The chain recombines TRBV28 with TRBJ2-3, with D uncertain. CDR3 size: 16 residues. Trimming left V 2 bases short and J 1 base short, with 13 bases between. The germline gives CDR1 MDHEN, CDR2 SYDVKM. CDR3 region: CASSLNTLRGTDTQYF. CDR3 DNA: TGTGCCAGCAGTTTAAACACCCTTAGAGGCACAGATACGCAGTATTTT.

In its sample, this clone was seen many times. The V call is TRBV27, the J call TRBJ1-1; weak D call: TRBD1 (6 bases). There are 15 residues in the CDR3. The V gene's germline CDR1 is MNHEY and CDR2 SMNVEV (reference sequence). V lost 5 bases, J lost 5 bases, and 18 bases lay in between. The chain's CDR3 is CASSLHREAGTEAFF. The CDR3 coding sequence is TGTGCCAGCAGTCTGCACAGGGAGGCGGGGACTGAAGCTTTCTTT.

This clone was seen many times. This sequence joins TRBV5-8 and TRBJ1-4; 8 bases fit TRBD1. The CDR3 has 14 amino acids. V was pared by 4 bases and J by 5 bases, with 4 bases of the junction left unmatched. Per the germline V gene, CDR1 is SGHTS and CDR2 is YDEGEE. CDR3 DNA: TGTGCCAGCAGCACCGGGACAGGAAATGAAAAACTGTTTTTT. Amino acid sequence: CASSTGTGNEKLFF.

This clone was counted at least ten times. This rearrangement joins TRBV12-5 to TRBJ1-2; D may be TRBD1 (5 bases). The germline V gene encodes CDR1 LGHNT and CDR2 FRNRAP. Trimming stripped 1 base from V and 6 bases from J, with 15 bases between. The CDR3 loop spans 15 amino acids. The CDR3 region is CASGLGATAINGYTF. Written as DNA, the CDR3 is TGTGCTAGTGGTTTGGGGGCGACAGCTATTAATGGCTACACCTTC.

This clone was found many times. The CDR3 region is CASSRDNNQPQHF. The CDR3 region has the DNA TGTGCCAGCAGCCGGGACAACAATCAGCCCCAGCATTTT. The V and J genes are TRBV6-1 and TRBJ1-5, with TRBD1 as a possible D gene (6 bases). This CDR3 spans 13 amino acids. With 6 bases removed from V and 3 bases from J, the gap between germline ends came to 9 bases. Per germline, CDR1 MNHNS and CDR2 SASEGT.

There are many counts of this clone. This sequence joins TRBV6-6 and TRBJ1-5; 12 nucleotides match TRBD1. The ends lost 2 bases at V and 3 bases at J; junction bases unmatched: 5. The CDR3 is 17 amino acids. Per the germline V gene, CDR1 is MNHNY and CDR2 is SVGAGI (reference sequence). In nucleotides, the CDR3 is TGTGCCAGCAGTTACCAGGGACAGGGGGCTTTCAATCAGCCCCAGCATTTT. Amino acids: CASSYQGQGAFNQPQHF.

The chain links TRBV5-1 to TRBJ1-4; D gene ambiguous. The CDR3 covers 15 residues. Germline CDR1 and CDR2: SGHRS and YFSETQ. The V gene lost 0 bases and the J gene lost 4 bases, with 10 bases spanning the gap. The CDR3 sequence: CASSLALAINEKLFF. The CDR3 DNA sequence: TGCGCCAGCAGCTTGGCGTTAGCCATTAATGAAAAACTGTTTTTT.

Only a few counts were recorded for this clone. The chain is built from TRBV9 and TRBJ1-2; D not resolved. The CDR3 runs 11 residues. V lost 4 bases and J 2 bases, leaving 3 bases between the germline ends. Germline lookup yields CDR1 SGDLS and CDR2 YYNGEE. In DNA form, the CDR3 reads TGTGCCAGCAGCTCCAACTATGGCTACACCTTC. Encoded protein: CASSSNYGYTF.

Details on this clone: The conserved phenylalanine or tryptophan is not found at the CDR3 terminus, so this likely reflects a read error. Because the CDR3's place on the DNA is in doubt, the DNA is left out and the CDR3 is given as listed by TCRdb. The V call is TRBV11-3, the J call TRBJ1-1; TRBD1, the table's D call, was not compared with the DNA. The CDR3 is 12 amino acids in total, end residues counted. CDR1 is SGHNT and CDR2 is YENEEA in the germline V gene. The CDR3 is CASSSLDRGMKV.

V and J are TRBV5-6 and TRBJ2-7; 7 bases align to TRBD1. The CDR3 has 15 amino acids. V gave up 4 bases and J gave up 3 bases; unmatched junction bases: 10. Germline assignment: CDR1 SGHDT and CDR2 YYEEEE. Here the CDR3 DNA reads TGTGCCAGCAGCCGTGACGGGACAGAAAACTACGAGCAGTACTTC. Translation: CASSRDGTENYEQYF.

This clone was seen many times. The chain carries TRBV20-1 and TRBJ1-5; 10 nucleotides agree with TRBD1. Looked up from germline, CDR1 is DFQATT and CDR2 is SNEGSKA (reference sequence). CDR3 length: 13 amino acids. V gave up 6 bases and J gave up 4 bases; unmatched junction bases: 3. CDR3 in amino acids: CSAGQGGNQPQHF. CDR3 sequence (DNA): TGCAGTGCCGGACAGGGGGGAAATCAGCCCCAGCATTTT.

This chain links TRBV4-2 with TRBJ2-6, with D unresolved. V lost 0 bases and J lost 0, with 6 bases in between. There are 16 residues in the CDR3. CDR1 LGHNA and CDR2 YNFKEQ come from the germline V gene. The CDR3 loop is CASSQDGDSGANVLTF. The DNA of the CDR3 is TGTGCCAGCAGCCAAGATGGGGACTCTGGGGCCAACGTCCTGACTTTC.

The sample holds many counts of this clone. The chain is built from TRBV6-7 and TRBJ1-4, with D uncertain. TRBV6-7 is an ORF for which the function is uncertain. Trimming removed 4 bases from V and 8 bases from J, with 11 bases in between. The CDR3 length is 13 residues. As DNA, the CDR3 is TGTGCCAGCAGTTTCCCGTTTCTGGAAAAACTGTTTTTT. Its protein product is CASSFPFLEKLFF.

This clone was counted ten times or more. The gene calls are TRBV10-1 and TRBJ2-7; the D call may be TRBD1 or TRBD2 (5 bases each). Germline V gene sequence: CDR1 WNHNN, CDR2 SYGVQD (reference sequence). Trimming took 3 bases from V and 6 from J, leaving 9 bases between them. The CDR3 covers 12 residues. The CDR3 here is CASSDGAGEQYF. The CDR3 region has the DNA TGCGCCAGCAGTGACGGGGCTGGCGAGCAGTACTTC.